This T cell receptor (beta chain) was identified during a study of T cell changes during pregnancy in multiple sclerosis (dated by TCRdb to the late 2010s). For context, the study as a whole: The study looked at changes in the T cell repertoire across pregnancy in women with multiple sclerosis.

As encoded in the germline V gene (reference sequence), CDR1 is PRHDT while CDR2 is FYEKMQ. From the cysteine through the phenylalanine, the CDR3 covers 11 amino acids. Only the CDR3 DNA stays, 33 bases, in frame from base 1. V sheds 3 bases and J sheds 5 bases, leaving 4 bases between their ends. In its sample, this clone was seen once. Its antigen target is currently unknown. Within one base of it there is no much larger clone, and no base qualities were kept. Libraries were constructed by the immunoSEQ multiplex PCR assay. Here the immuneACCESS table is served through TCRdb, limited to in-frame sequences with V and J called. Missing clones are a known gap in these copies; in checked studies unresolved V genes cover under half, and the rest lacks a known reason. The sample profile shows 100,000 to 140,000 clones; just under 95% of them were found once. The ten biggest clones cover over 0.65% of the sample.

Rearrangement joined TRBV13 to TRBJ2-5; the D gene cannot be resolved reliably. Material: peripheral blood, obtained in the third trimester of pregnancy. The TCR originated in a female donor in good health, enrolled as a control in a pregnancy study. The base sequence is TGTGCCAGCAGCTTCCAGGAGACCCAGTACTTC. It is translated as CASSFQETQYF.